These 18 T cell receptor beta chains were all obtained from the same sample, sequenced in a study of control samples from healthy donors and cancer patients. Assay used: immunoSEQ multiplex PCR; TCRdb lists only in-frame clones, some missing. The table lists about 57,000 clones, 85% to 95% of them singletons. Sample: PBMCs. The receptors come from a man under 40 with colorectal cancer.

The genes are TRBV7-2 and TRBJ1-1; D possibly corresponds to TRBD1 (6 bases). Germline CDR1 is SGHTA and CDR2 is FQGNSA. The CDR3 length is 14 residues. Trimming took 3 bases from V and 2 from J, leaving 10 bases between them. Here the CDR3 DNA reads TGTGCCAGCAGCTTTTACAGGGTAAACACTGAAGCTTTCTTT. It encodes CASSFYRVNTEAFF.

This clone was seen just once. CDR3 DNA: TGCGCCAGCAGCCAAGAAAGCAGCTCCCCTTCACCCCTCCACTTT. Translated, it gives CASSQESSSPSPLHF. The genes are TRBV4-3 and TRBJ1-6; no clear D gene. CDR1 and CDR2 from the germline V gene are LGHNA and YSLEER. The CDR3 covers 15 residues. V lost 0 bases to trimming and J lost 9 bases, with 12 bases between them.

This sequence joins TRBV18 and TRBJ2-2, with D unresolved. The CDR3 has 15 residues. V was pared by 4 bases and J by 4 bases, with 13 bases between. Germline V CDR1 and CDR2: KGHSH, LQKENI. The DNA for the CDR3 is TGTGCCAGCTCACAAAGAGGTTGGTTCACCGGGGAGCTGTTTTTT. Encoded protein: CASSQRGWFTGELFF.

The chain uses TRBV27 and TRBJ2-7; D is perhaps TRBD2 (5 bases). V was shortened by 5 bases and J by 3 bases, with 11 bases between the two germline ends. CDR3 length: 13 residues. The germline V gene encodes CDR1 MNHEY and CDR2 SMNVEV (reference sequence). This CDR3 is CASSPDGVYEQYF. CDR3 coding DNA: TGTGCCAGCAGTCCAGACGGGGTCTACGAGCAGTACTTC.

The chain joins TRBV18 to TRBJ2-2; TRBD1 matches 7 bases. V lost 4 bases and J lost 3; bases outside the gene matches: 5. Germline assignment: CDR1 KGHSH and CDR2 LQKENI. CDR3 length: 15 residues. CDR3 loop: CASSRGQEYTGELFF. The DNA of the CDR3 is TGTGCCAGCTCACGAGGACAGGAGTACACCGGGGAGCTGTTTTTT.

The chain is built from TRBV27 and TRBJ1-5; a possible D gene is TRBD1 (5 bases). Germline assignment: CDR1 MNHEY and CDR2 SMNVEV (reference sequence). The V gene lost 5 bases and the J gene lost 3 bases, with 11 bases spanning the gap. The CDR3 consists of 14 residues. CDR3 loop: CASSDTGDNQPQHF. The CDR3 coding sequence is TGTGCCAGCAGTGATACAGGAGACAATCAGCCCCAGCATTTT.

The chain combines TRBV27 with TRBJ1-3; no reliable D call. The V end lost 10 bases, the J end lost 1 base, and 8 bases lay between the germline ends. Germline CDR1 is MNHEY and CDR2 is SMNVEV (reference sequence). The CDR3 consists of 12 residues. CDR3 loop: CAIGRSGNTIYF. The CDR3 region has the DNA TGTGCCATAGGACGGTCTGGAAACACCATATATTTT.

The CDR3 region has the DNA TGTGCCAGCAGCTTACCCCCGCCGACAGGGGAGTCAGATACGCAGTATTTT. Residues: CASSLPPPTGESDTQYF. The chain joins TRBV7-9 to TRBJ2-3; 8 bases are shared with TRBD1. The germline V gene encodes CDR1 SEHNR and CDR2 FQNEAQ (reference sequence). The V segment lost 2 bases and the J segment 4 bases; nucleotides outside the gene matches: 11. The CDR3 loop spans 17 amino acids.

The chain links TRBV3-1 (or the pseudogene TRBV3-2) to TRBJ2-2, with D perhaps matching TRBD1 (5 bases). Germline CDR1 LGHDT, CDR2 YNNKEL (reference sequence). Trimming took off 4 bases at V and 2 bases at J, with 11 bases between the two ends. This CDR3 has 15 amino acids. The CDR3 coding sequence is TGTGCCAGCAGCCGTCGACAGCTAAACACCGGGGAGCTGTTTTTT. As protein: CASSRRQLNTGELFF.

The chain couples TRBV2 to TRBJ1-2; D may be TRBD1 (6 bases). CDR1 is SNHLY, CDR2 FYNNEI, per germline. The CDR3 length is 14 residues. V was trimmed by 5 bases and J by 0 bases, leaving 10 bases between them. The CDR3 DNA reads TGTGCCAGCAGTCTGGACAGCACTAACTATGGCTACACCTTC. This gives the protein CASSLDSTNYGYTF.

The chain carries TRBV4-1 and TRBJ1-1, with D maybe TRBD1 (6 bases). The germline gives CDR1 MGHRA, CDR2 YSYEKL. V lost 4 bases and J lost 5, with 17 bases in between. This CDR3 has 15 amino acids. DNA of the CDR3: TGCGCCAGCAGCCGGGCCACAGGGATGGGAACTGAAGCTTTCTTT. Its translation is CASSRATGMGTEAFF.

This clone was counted only a few times. The J gene is TRBJ2-3, the V gene TRBV4-3; TRBD1 aligns across 11 bases. The germline V gene encodes CDR1 LGHNA and CDR2 YSLEER. V lost 0 bases to trimming and J lost 4 bases; unmatched junction nucleotides: 3. This CDR3 spans 16 amino acids. The CDR3 loop reads CASSQDPGQGADTQYF. Here the CDR3 DNA reads TGCGCCAGCAGCCAAGATCCGGGACAGGGGGCAGATACGCAGTATTTT.

The V call is TRBV19, the J call TRBJ1-2, with 7 bases identical to TRBD1. The V gene end was trimmed by 4 bases and the J gene end by 8 bases; junction bases not matched to a gene: 10. The length of the CDR3 is 14 residues. Germline V lookup: CDR1 LNHDA, CDR2 SQIVND (reference sequence). The chain's CDR3 is CASSNQRQGSGYTF. The CDR3 DNA sequence: TGTGCCAGTAGTAACCAACGACAGGGAAGCGGCTACACCTTC.

The V call is TRBV12-3 or TRBV12-4, the J call TRBJ2-1; 9 bases are a match to TRBD2. V lost 5 bases, J lost 6 bases, and 2 bases stayed unmatched. The CDR3 extends over 13 amino acids. CDR3 protein: CASSPGLANEQFF. The CDR3 DNA reads TGTGCCAGCAGTCCGGGACTAGCCAATGAGCAGTTCTTC.

The chain links TRBV28 to TRBJ1-5; D is undetermined. Trimming pared 8 bases from V and 5 bases from J, leaving 10 bases between. There are 12 residues in the CDR3. CDR1 is MDHEN, CDR2 SYDVKM, per germline. The CDR3, as DNA: TGTGCCAGCGCCACCGCGGATCAGCCCCAGCATTTT. Translating it yields CASATADQPQHF. Variable domain in full (rest from reference TRBV28 and TRBJ1-5): DVKVTQSSRYLVKRTGEKVFLECVQDMDHENMFWYRQDPGLGLRLIYFSYDVKMKEKGDIPEGYSVSREKKERFSLILESASTNQTSMYLCASATADQPQHFGDGTRLSIL.

The chain couples TRBV7-2 to TRBJ2-1, with 8 bases identical to TRBD1. Per germline, CDR1 SGHTA and CDR2 FQGNSA. This CDR3 comprises 15 residues. V lost 3 bases to trimming and J lost 7 bases; unmatched junction nucleotides: 8. CDR3 sequence: CASSFGQGWGNEQFF. Written as DNA, the CDR3 is TGTGCCAGCAGCTTCGGACAGGGTTGGGGGAATGAGCAGTTCTTC.

V is TRBV6-6 and J is TRBJ1-2; D gene ambiguous. This CDR3 comprises 14 residues. The germline V and J ends were trimmed by 2 bases and 2 bases, with 9 bases remaining between them. Germline V gives CDR1 MNHNY, CDR2 SVGAGI (reference sequence). CDR3 protein: CASSYGRGNYGYTF. The CDR3, as DNA: TGTGCCAGCAGTTACGGGAGAGGGAACTATGGCTACACCTTC.

V usage is TRBV18 and J usage is TRBJ1-4, with D perhaps matching TRBD1 (5 bases). The germline CDR1 and CDR2 sequences are KGHSH and LQKENI. V dropped 6 bases and J dropped 5 bases, with 19 bases sitting between them. There are 16 residues in the CDR3. The CDR3 DNA follows: TGTGCCAGCTCGCAGAGTCCGGGACGGGAAAATGAAAAACTGTTTTTT. The encoded protein is CASSQSPGRENEKLFF.